The T cell receptor (beta chain) under discussion was sequenced for a study of T-cell reconstitution after alpha-beta-depleted transplantation in children (dated by TCRdb to the mid-2010s). Broadly, across the study: T-cell immune reconstitution after TCRalphabeta/CD19-depleted allogeneic hematopoietic cell transplantation in children was quantitatively tracked in the study by means of TCR repertoire profiling.

A remark on this clonotype: Its binding antigen is unknown. No much larger clonotype is one base removed from it; base qualities were not supplied.

The protocol used for the library was PCR. TCRdb records Illumina HiSeq 2500 as the sequencer. To normalize quantification of the TCRbeta repertoire, the TCR libraries were built with molecular barcoding that relied on unique molecular identifiers. TCRdb redid the processing of the public reads, applying fastp at Q25 and MiXCR, and retained in-frame beta chains. When rows share a CDR3 protein, they turn into one entry using the most common DNA and genes. The sample data list about 230,000 distinct CDR3 sequences, and about 9.5% of these were observed just once. Jointly, the top ten make up roughly 6.2% of the sample. V was cut back by 3 bases and J by 4 bases, leaving a gap of 9 bases between them. Reading the germline V gene (reference sequence) gives CDR1 SEHNR and CDR2 FQNEAQ. From cysteine to phenylalanine, the CDR3 is 13 amino acids long. Left in the record is the CDR3 DNA by itself, 39 bases read in frame from the first base.

This sequence uses TRBV7-9 and TRBJ1-2, with an unclear D gene assignment. The source was PBMCs from the stem cell graft donor, collected from the stem cell graft. This receptor was taken from a human donor who donated a stem cell graft to a child with acute lymphoblastic leukemia. DNA sequence: TGTGCCAGCAGCTTGAGCGAATTCTATGGCTACACCTTC. It is translated as CASSLSEFYGYTF.